This record concerns one T cell receptor (beta chain) sequence. Method: immunoSEQ multiplex PCR; TCRdb's copy keeps in-frame clones and lacks some. The sample has roughly 80,000 clones; roughly 93% are singletons. This sample is drawn from a study of T cell changes during pregnancy in multiple sclerosis. The origin of this receptor is a female donor with multiple sclerosis, enrolled in a pregnancy study. The specimen comprised peripheral blood, sampled in the second trimester of pregnancy.

The CDR3 sequence: CASREPGQGATEAFF. DNA for the CDR3: TGTGCCAGCAGAGAACCGGGACAGGGCGCCACTGAAGCTTTCTTT. The rearrangement joins TRBV6-6 to TRBJ1-1; 9 bases are shared with TRBD1. V trimming: 6 bases; J trimming: 4 bases; junction bases outside the gene matches: 9. The CDR3 length is 15 residues. Germline CDR1 MNHNY, CDR2 SVGAGI (reference sequence).